This T cell receptor beta chain was identified during a study of brain T cells in children with intractable seizures. General study results and limits: Patients' HCMV serostatus was unknown; virus specificity rests on CDR3 similarity alone.

On this clone: As yet, its antigen is unknown.

The repertoire was sequenced with immunoSEQ multiplex PCR; TCRdb's copy has only in-frame clones and lacks some. The sample lists about 340,000 clones, roughly 92% occurring once. The CDR3 covers 12 residues. V dropped 5 bases and J dropped 7; count of bases not matched to a gene: 3. Germline V gives CDR1 MNHEY, CDR2 SVGAGI. Time point described: blood from clinic visit 5 months post-surgery; TSC patient then seizure free. Sequencing was limited to surgery cases with top T cell transcript signatures in brain tissue. At least one anti-epileptic drug was given before surgery. The clonotype originates from a boy under three years old with tuberous sclerosis and intractable seizures. The J gene is TRBJ1-1, the V gene TRBV6-5; 8 nucleotides align to TRBD1. The material was peripheral blood, obtained more than 4 months after surgery. CDR3 region: CASSQTGDEAFF. CDR3 DNA: TGTGCCAGCAGTCAGACAGGGGATGAAGCTTTCTTT.